This TCR beta chain was identified in a study of T-cell reconstitution after alpha-beta-depleted transplantation in children. The TCRbeta library incorporated unique molecular identifiers. TCRdb processed the PCR reads anew with MiXCR; each CDR3 protein has one entry. The sample lists about 830,000 distinct CDR3 sequences, under 20% seen once, with approximately 5% in the top ten. Comment on this clonotype: Its matching antigen is unknown.

Germline V gives CDR1 MNHEY, CDR2 SVGAGI. The V gene end was trimmed by 1 base and the J gene end by 7 bases; junction bases not matched to a gene: 5. This CDR3 has 16 amino acids. Whole-study results and caveats: Surviving recipient T cells and thymic progenitors produced the high day-60 TCRbeta diversity seen in some patients.

This TCR was recovered from a male patient younger than 18 who had a stem cell transplant for acute lymphoblastic leukemia, so the T cells may come from the graft donor. This chain uses TRBV6-5 with TRBJ2-1, with 12 bases that match TRBD2. The sequences come from PBMCs, mostly from graft donor cells, collected 360 days after TCRalphabeta/CD19-depleted stem cell transplant. The CDR3 reads CASSYWLAGGGNEQFF. In DNA, the CDR3 is TGTGCCAGCAGTTACTGGCTAGCGGGAGGGGGAAATGAGCAGTTCTTC.